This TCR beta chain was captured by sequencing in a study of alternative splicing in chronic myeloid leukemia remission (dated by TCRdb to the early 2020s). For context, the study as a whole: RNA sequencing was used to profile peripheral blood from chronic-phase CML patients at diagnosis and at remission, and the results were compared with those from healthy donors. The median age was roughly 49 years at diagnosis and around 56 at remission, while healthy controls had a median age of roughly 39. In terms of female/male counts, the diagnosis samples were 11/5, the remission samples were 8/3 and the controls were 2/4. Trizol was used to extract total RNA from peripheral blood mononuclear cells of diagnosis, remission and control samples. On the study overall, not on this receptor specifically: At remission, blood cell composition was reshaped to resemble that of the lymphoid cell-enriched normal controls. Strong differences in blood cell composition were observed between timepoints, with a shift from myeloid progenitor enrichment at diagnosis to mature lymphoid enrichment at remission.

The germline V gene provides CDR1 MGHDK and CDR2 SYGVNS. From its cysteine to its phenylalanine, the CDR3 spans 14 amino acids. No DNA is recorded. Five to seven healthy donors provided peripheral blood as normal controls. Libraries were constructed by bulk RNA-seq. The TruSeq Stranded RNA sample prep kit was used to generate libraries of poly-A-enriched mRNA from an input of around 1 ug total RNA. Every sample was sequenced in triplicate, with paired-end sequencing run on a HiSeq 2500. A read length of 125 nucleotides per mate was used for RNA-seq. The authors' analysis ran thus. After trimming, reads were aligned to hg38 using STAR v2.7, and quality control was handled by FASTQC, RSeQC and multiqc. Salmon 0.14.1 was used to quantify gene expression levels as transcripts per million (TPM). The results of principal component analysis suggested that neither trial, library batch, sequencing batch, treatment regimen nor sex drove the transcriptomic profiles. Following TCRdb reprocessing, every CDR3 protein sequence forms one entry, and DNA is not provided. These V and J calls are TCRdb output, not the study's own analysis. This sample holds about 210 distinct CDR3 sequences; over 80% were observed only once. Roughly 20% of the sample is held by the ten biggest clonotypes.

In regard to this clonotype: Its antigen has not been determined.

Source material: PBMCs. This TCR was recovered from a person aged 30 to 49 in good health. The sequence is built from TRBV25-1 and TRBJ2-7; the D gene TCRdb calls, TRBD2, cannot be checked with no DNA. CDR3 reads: CASSEGGSLHEQYF.